The next 19 T cell receptor beta chains were all read from a single sample in a study of blood T cell repertoires in COVID-19. This table comes from immunoSEQ multiplex PCR, and its TCRdb copy is limited to in-frame clones, with some not included. The data hold 30,000 to 45,000 clones, with about 86% observed a single time. What was sequenced was peripheral blood. Receptor source: a woman in her seventies with active COVID-19.

V and J are TRBV5-4 and TRBJ1-4; 8 bases fit TRBD1. CDR1 and CDR2 (germline): SGHNT, YYREEE (reference sequence). The CDR3 contains 15 residues. The V gene end was trimmed by 4 bases and the J gene end by 8 bases; junction bases not matched to a gene: 10. The CDR3 region is CASSLGQGVREKLFF. The CDR3 DNA follows: TGTGCCAGCAGCCTTGGACAGGGTGTTCGGGAAAAACTGTTTTTT.

This clone turned up a few times. The rearrangement joins TRBV7-9 to TRBJ2-6, with D possibly TRBD1 on 6 matching bases. The germline V and J ends were trimmed by 1 base and 3 bases, with 10 bases remaining between them. This CDR3 is 16 amino acids long. CDR1 is SEHNR, CDR2 FQNEAQ, per germline (reference sequence). CDR3: CASSLDRVYGANVLTF. CDR3 in DNA: TGTGCCAGCAGCTTAGACAGGGTGTATGGGGCCAACGTCCTGACTTTC.

The chain recombines TRBV28 with TRBJ2-1, with TRBD2 matching 11 bases. CDR1 is MDHEN and CDR2 is SYDVKM in the germline V gene. This CDR3 region has 18 residues. The ends lost 6 bases at V and 0 bases at J; junction bases unmatched: 10. The CDR3 DNA is TGTGCCAGCAGACCCGGGACTAGCGGTGGGAGCTCCTACAATGAGCAGTTCTTC. Amino acids: CASRPGTSGGSSYNEQFF.

The CDR3: CASSLKGSGGSLREQFF. In DNA, the CDR3 is TGTGCCAGCAGCTTAAAGGGTAGCGGGGGGTCCCTAAGGGAGCAGTTCTTC. The V and J genes are TRBV7-6 and TRBJ2-1, with 10 nucleotides matching TRBD2. Germline CDR1 reads SGHVS; CDR2 reads FNYEAQ. This CDR3 has 17 residues. The V segment lost 2 bases and the J segment 10 bases; nucleotides outside the gene matches: 14.

The chain has TRBV6-5 and TRBJ1-3, with unresolved D. The CDR3 runs to 13 residues. CDR1 MNHEY and CDR2 SVGAGI come from the germline V gene. V lost 6 bases and J 0 bases, leaving 6 bases between the germline ends. The CDR3 DNA follows: TGTGCCAGCAGGCGGGCCTCTGGAAACACCATATATTTT. Encoded protein: CASRRASGNTIYF.

This clone was seen a single time. The V gene is TRBV7-2, the J gene TRBJ1-1; 10 bases fit TRBD1. CDR3 length: 15 amino acids. Looked up from germline, CDR1 is SGHTA and CDR2 is FQGNSA. The V segment lost 6 bases and the J segment 5 bases; nucleotides outside the gene matches: 9. The CDR3 DNA is TGTGCCAGCAGACGAAGACAGGGGGCGCGGACTGAAGCTTTCTTT. Residues: CASRRRQGARTEAFF. Using reference TRBV7-2 and TRBJ1-1 for the parts outside the CDR3, the full variable domain is GAGVSQSPSNKVTEKGKDVELRCDPISGHTALYWYRQSLGQGLEFLIYFQGNSAPDKSGLPSDRFSAERTGGSVSTLTIQRTQQEDSAVYLCASRRRQGARTEAFFGQGTRLTVV.

The rearrangement uses TRBV7-6 and TRBJ2-3; 11 bases fit TRBD2. The length of the CDR3 is 16 residues. Germline V gene data show CDR1 as SGHVS and CDR2 as FNYEAQ. The V and J ends lost 2 bases and 2 bases, in that order; junction bases with no gene match: 3. CDR3 nucleotide sequence: TGTGCCAGCAGCTTACGACTAGCGGGGTACACAGATACGCAGTATTTT. Translation: CASSLRLAGYTDTQYF.

The rearrangement links TRBV7-2 to TRBJ2-6; 7 positions agree with TRBD1. Trimming cost V 6 bases and J 1 base; bases outside gene matches: 3. The CDR3 loop spans 15 amino acids. Germline lookup yields CDR1 SGHTA and CDR2 FQGNSA. CDR3 bases: TGTGCCAGCAGACAGGGGTGGTCTGGGGCCAACGTCCTGACTTTC. This sequence encodes CASRQGWSGANVLTF.

The chain joins TRBV5-1 to TRBJ1-6; 7 bases map to TRBD1. This CDR3 region has 15 residues. Germline V CDR1 and CDR2: SGHRS, YFSETQ. V gave up 4 bases and J gave up 7 bases; unmatched junction bases: 8. The CDR3 loop is CASSTGTESNSPLHF. CDR3 coding DNA: TGCGCCAGCAGCACCGGGACAGAATCAAATTCACCCCTCCACTTT. The full variable domain, completed using reference TRBV5-1 and TRBJ1-6, is KAGVTQTPRYLIKTRGQQVTLSCSPISGHRSVSWYQQTPGQGLQFLFEYFSETQRNKGNFPGRFSGRQFSNSRSEMNVSTLELGDSALYLCASSTGTESNSPLHFGNGTRLTVT.

The genes are TRBV11-1 and TRBJ2-3; 8 bases line up with TRBD1. CDR1 SGHAT and CDR2 FQDESV come from the germline V gene (reference sequence). Germline trimming cut 1 base from V and 2 bases from J; bases unmatched to any gene: 2. This CDR3 is 15 amino acids long. The CDR3 region is CASSLGTGNTDTQYF. CDR3 bases: TGTGCCAGCAGCTTAGGGACAGGGAACACAGATACGCAGTATTTT.

The chain joins TRBV3-1 (or the pseudogene TRBV3-2) to TRBJ2-5, with 7 bases fitting TRBD1. The ends lost 0 bases at V and 4 bases at J; junction bases unmatched: 5. Germline V gives CDR1 LGHDT, CDR2 YNNKEL (reference sequence). This CDR3 contains 15 residues. DNA of the CDR3: TGTGCCAGCAGCCAAGACTATGACAGGGCAGAGACCCAGTACTTC. This gives the protein CASSQDYDRAETQYF.

This sequence joins TRBV7-7 and TRBJ2-2; 9 nucleotides line up with TRBD1. J gave up 7 bases and V 5 bases, and 11 bases lay outside the gene matches. Germline V gene lookup returns CDR1 SSHAT and CDR2 FNYEAQ (reference sequence). The CDR3 has 16 residues. The CDR3 sequence: CASSRTGTGMNGELFF. CDR3 DNA sequence: TGTGCCAGCAGCCGTACCGGGACAGGGATGAACGGGGAGCTGTTTTTT.

This chain links TRBV2 with TRBJ2-1; D not certain. V gave up 1 base and J gave up 1 base, with 8 bases separating them. The germline V gene has CDR1 SNHLY and CDR2 FYNNEI. The CDR3 has 15 amino acids. This chain's CDR3 is CASSEGAQSYNEQFF. In nucleotides, the CDR3 is TGTGCCAGCAGTGAAGGGGCCCAATCCTACAATGAGCAGTTCTTC. Together with reference TRBV2 and TRBJ2-1, the CDR3 gives the full variable domain: EPEVTQTPSHQVTQMGQEVILRCVPISNHLYFYWYRQILGQKVEFLVSFYNNEISEKSEIFDDQFSVERPDGSNFTLKIRSTKLEDSAMYFCASSEGAQSYNEQFFGPGTRLTVL.

The rearrangement uses TRBV5-1 and TRBJ2-1; perhaps TRBD1 as D (6 bases). V was trimmed by 0 bases and J by 13 bases, leaving 17 bases between them. The CDR3 extends over 14 amino acids. Germline-derived CDR1 and CDR2 are SGHRS and YFSETQ. The CDR3 here is CASSLVPRGGAQFF. The DNA for the CDR3 is TGCGCCAGCAGCTTGGTCCCCAGGGGTGGGGCCCAGTTCTTC.

The V and J genes are TRBV3-1 (or the pseudogene TRBV3-2) and TRBJ2-1; TRBD2 might be the D (6 bases). The CDR3 runs 16 residues. V lost 1 base, J lost 8 bases, and 18 bases lay in between. CDR1 is LGHDT, CDR2 YNNKEL, per germline (reference sequence). The CDR3 loop reads CASSQVPMGGSDEQFF. In DNA, the CDR3 is TGTGCCAGCAGCCAAGTCCCAATGGGGGGAAGCGATGAGCAGTTCTTC.

The genes are TRBV4-2 and TRBJ2-7; weak D call: TRBD1 (6 bases). Germline-derived CDR1 and CDR2 are LGHNA and YNFKEQ. Trimming removed 3 bases from V and 3 bases from J, with 9 bases in between. There are 13 residues in the CDR3. CDR3 protein: CASSQAGDYEQYF. The CDR3 DNA sequence: TGTGCCAGCAGCCAGGCAGGGGACTACGAGCAGTACTTC.

V and J are TRBV3-1 (or the pseudogene TRBV3-2) and TRBJ1-1; D gene unclear. The V gene lost 2 bases and the J gene lost 6 bases, with 19 bases spanning the gap. The CDR3 contains 16 residues. Per the germline V gene, CDR1 is LGHDT and CDR2 is YNNKEL (reference sequence). CDR3 region: CASSQNFGSSYAEAFF. DNA for the CDR3: TGTGCCAGCAGCCAAAATTTCGGGAGTAGTTACGCTGAAGCTTTCTTT.

The rearrangement uses TRBV28 and TRBJ2-6, with TRBD1 matching 7 bases. Per the germline V gene, CDR1 is MDHEN and CDR2 is SYDVKM. This CDR3 spans 14 amino acids. After removal of 8 bases from V and 4 bases from J, the junction contained 5 bases not matched to a gene. CDR3 protein: CASLTGTGANVLTF. CDR3 in DNA: TGTGCCAGCTTGACAGGGACCGGGGCCAACGTCCTGACTTTC.

In this sample, this clone turned up once. This chain links TRBV3-1 (or the pseudogene TRBV3-2) with TRBJ2-7; D possibly corresponds to TRBD1 (6 bases). Looked up from germline, CDR1 is LGHDT and CDR2 is YNNKEL (reference sequence). The CDR3 is 14 residues long. V shed 0 bases and J shed 3 bases, with 9 bases lying between them. The CDR3 sequence is CASSQEADSYEQYF. CDR3 sequence (DNA): TGTGCCAGCAGCCAAGAGGCGGACAGCTACGAGCAGTACTTC.